This T cell receptor (beta chain) derives from a study of shared clonotypes between healthy human individuals. Deep-level settings were used for running the assay. TCRdb keeps only in-frame clones here, not all; method: immunoSEQ multiplex PCR. The table records millions of clones, over 85% of them present only once. In germline, CDR1 is SEHNR, CDR2 FQNEAQ (reference sequence). The CDR3 sequence is 11 residues long. In the case of this clone: Its target is unknown. The junction shows a germline mismatch at one end, possibly a read error.

The naive CD8 fraction comprised CD45RO-negative cells positively selected for CCR7 and excluded terminally differentiated effector memory CD45RA+ cells. General study results and limits: Naive CD4 clonotypes overlapped across a handful of donors at roughly 5.1%.

Material for sequencing was naive CD8+ T cells sorted from blood. The receptor's source is a man between 18 and 29 years old in good health. The rearrangement joins TRBV7-9 to TRBJ2-4; 7 positions match TRBD2. CDR3 residues: CASSSDPLANF. As DNA, the CDR3 is TGTGCCAGCAGTTCCGACCCACTAGCGAACTTC.